These 14 T cell receptor beta chains share one sample of origin, sequenced in a study of cytomegalovirus exposure and HLA in healthy donors. It was with 60 Vbeta and 13 Jbeta primers that the PCR ran. TCRdb keeps only in-frame clones here, not all; method: immunoSEQ multiplex PCR. The repertoire holds 150,000 or so clones, with under 80% as singletons. What was sequenced was PBMCs. Receptors originate from a man aged 18 to 29 in good health and CMV-seropositive.

The chain uses TRBV7-2 and TRBJ2-3; D possibly corresponds to TRBD1 (5 bases). This CDR3 spans 17 amino acids. Trimming removed 0 bases at V and 2 bases at J, with 15 bases between. The germline V gene encodes CDR1 SGHTA and CDR2 FQGNSA. This CDR3 reads CASSLAGLDPSTDTQYF. Written as DNA, the CDR3 is TGTGCCAGCAGCTTAGCGGGGCTAGATCCTTCCACAGATACGCAGTATTTT.

The rearrangement uses TRBV29-1 and TRBJ2-5; TRBD1 matches at 9 bases. The germline CDR1 and CDR2 sequences are SQVTM and ANQGSEA. The CDR3 spans 12 residues. The V segment lost 4 bases and the J segment 4 bases; nucleotides outside the gene matches: 1. DNA for the CDR3: TGCAGCGTTGCGACAGGGGGAGAGACCCAGTACTTC. Encoded protein: CSVATGGETQYF.

The gene calls are TRBV27 and TRBJ2-3; D unresolved. The germline V gene encodes CDR1 MNHEY and CDR2 SMNVEV (reference sequence). The CDR3 covers 13 residues. Trimming pared 0 bases from V and 4 bases from J, leaving 5 bases between. CDR3 DNA sequence: TGTGCCAGCAGTTTATCGAGTCCAGATACGCAGTATTTT. Its translation: CASSLSSPDTQYF.

The chain employs TRBV9 and TRBJ2-2; D might be TRBD1 (5 bases). Trimming shortened V by 0 bases and J by 4 bases, and 13 bases separated the two germline ends. This CDR3 has 16 residues. From germline, CDR1 is SGDLS and CDR2 YYNGEE. CDR3: CASSVESQGSTGELFF. CDR3 DNA: TGTGCCAGCAGCGTAGAAAGCCAGGGCAGCACCGGGGAGCTGTTTTTT. Based on the CDR3 plus reference TRBV9 and TRBJ2-2, the full variable domain is DSGVTQTPKHLITATGQRVTLRCSPRSGDLSVYWYQQSLDQGLQFLIQYYNGEERAKGNILERFSAQQFPDLHSELNLSSLELGDSALYFCASSVESQGSTGELFFGEGSRLTVL.

The chain employs TRBV6-5 and TRBJ1-1; perhaps TRBD1 as D (5 bases). The CDR3 runs 15 residues. V was trimmed by 0 bases and J by 3 bases, leaving 11 bases between them. The V gene's germline CDR1 is MNHEY and CDR2 SVGAGI. CDR3 region: CASSYSGQGYTEAFF. The CDR3 DNA is TGTGCCAGCAGTTACTCGGGGCAGGGCTACACTGAAGCTTTCTTT.

The count of this clone is one. V gene TRBV5-1 combines with J gene TRBJ2-4; the match to TRBD1 covers 7 bases. CDR1 SGHRS and CDR2 YFSETQ come from the germline V gene. V lost 0 bases to trimming and J lost 0 bases; unmatched junction nucleotides: 9. The CDR3 is 18 amino acids. CDR3: CASSLGGTDHLAKNIQYF. As DNA, the CDR3 is TGCGCCAGCAGCTTGGGGGGGACAGACCATCTAGCCAAAAACATTCAGTACTTC.

The V gene is TRBV28, the J gene TRBJ1-2; D is unresolved. CDR1 MDHEN and CDR2 SYDVKM come from the germline V gene. V lost 5 bases and J 0 bases, leaving 10 bases between the germline ends. The CDR3 is 14 amino acids. In nucleotides, the CDR3 is TGTGCCAGCAGTATTGCTAGGACTAACTATGGCTACACCTTC. Translation: CASSIARTNYGYTF.

The chain carries TRBV5-8 and TRBJ2-1; 9 bases line up with TRBD1. V shed 2 bases and J 5 bases; nucleotides not matched to a gene: 8. CDR3 size: 16 residues. Germline V gene sequence: CDR1 SGHTS, CDR2 YDEGEE. CDR3 in amino acids: CASSLPGQGTHNEQFF. In nucleotides, the CDR3 is TGTGCCAGCAGCTTACCCGGACAGGGGACCCACAATGAGCAGTTCTTC.

V usage is TRBV5-6 and J usage is TRBJ2-4, with 7 nucleotides matching TRBD2. CDR3 size: 16 residues. The junction had 18 bases not matched to a gene; V was cut back by 4 bases and J by 11 bases. Looked up from germline, CDR1 is SGHDT and CDR2 is YYEEEE. CDR3: CASSDLRGGDVSLQYF. The CDR3, as DNA: TGTGCCAGCAGCGACCTCCGGGGAGGGGACGTGTCCCTTCAGTACTTC.

This clone was detected a few times. This sequence joins TRBV4-1 and TRBJ2-7, with D unclear. V was cut by 3 bases and J by 7 bases, with 13 bases left in between. The CDR3 consists of 13 residues. Germline CDR1 MGHRA, CDR2 YSYEKL. CDR3 protein: CASSQAVTAEQYF. Written as DNA, the CDR3 is TGCGCCAGCAGCCAGGCCGTTACAGCAGAGCAGTACTTC.

V usage is TRBV4-1 and J usage is TRBJ2-2; weak D call: TRBD1 (6 bases). The CDR3 has 16 residues. From germline, CDR1 is MGHRA and CDR2 YSYEKL. V lost 3 bases to trimming and J lost 0 bases, with 11 bases between them. CDR3 DNA: TGCGCCAGCAGCCACCGGACAGCTTCGAACACCGGGGAGCTGTTTTTT. Encoded protein: CASSHRTASNTGELFF.

The chain carries TRBV10-3 and TRBJ2-5; perhaps TRBD1 as D (7 bases). The CDR3 loop spans 15 amino acids. Germline values: CDR1 ENHRY, CDR2 SYGVKD. The V and J ends lost 4 bases and 4 bases respectively, with 16 bases between them. CDR3 DNA: TGTGCCATCAGTGTAGGGCAGGGGGAGGCAGAGACCCAGTACTTC. This codes for CAISVGQGEAETQYF.

The rearrangement links TRBV29-1 to TRBJ1-2; D perhaps matches TRBD1 (5 bases). V was pared by 3 bases and J by 7 bases, with 12 bases between. The CDR3 covers 12 residues. Germline CDR1 and CDR2: SQVTM and ANQGSEA. CDR3 sequence: CSVENRPPGYTF. For the CDR3, the DNA is TGCAGCGTTGAGAACAGGCCCCCTGGCTACACCTTC.

CDR3 sequence reads: CASSSPGQGADEQYF. CDR3 coding DNA: TGTGCCAGCAGTTCCCCGGGACAGGGGGCTGACGAGCAGTACTTC. The V call is TRBV28, the J call TRBJ2-7; the match to TRBD1 covers 12 bases. From germline, CDR1 is MDHEN and CDR2 SYDVKM. The CDR3 extends over 15 amino acids. Trimming at V came to 4 bases and at J to 5 bases, leaving 6 bases not matched to a gene.